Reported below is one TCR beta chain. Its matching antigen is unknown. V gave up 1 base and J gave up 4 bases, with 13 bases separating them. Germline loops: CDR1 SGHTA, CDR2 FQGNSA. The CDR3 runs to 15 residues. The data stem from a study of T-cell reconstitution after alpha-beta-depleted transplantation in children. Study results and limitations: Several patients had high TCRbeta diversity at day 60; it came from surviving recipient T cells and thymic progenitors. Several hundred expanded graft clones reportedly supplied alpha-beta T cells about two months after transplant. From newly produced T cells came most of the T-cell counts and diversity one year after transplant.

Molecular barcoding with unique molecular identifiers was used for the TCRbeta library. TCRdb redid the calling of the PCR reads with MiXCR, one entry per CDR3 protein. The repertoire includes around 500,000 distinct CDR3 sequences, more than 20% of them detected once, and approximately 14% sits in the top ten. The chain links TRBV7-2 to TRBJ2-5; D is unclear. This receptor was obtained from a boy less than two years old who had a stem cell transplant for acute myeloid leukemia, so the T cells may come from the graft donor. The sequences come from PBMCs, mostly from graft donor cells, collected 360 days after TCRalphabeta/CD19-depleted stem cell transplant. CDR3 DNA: TGTGCCAGCAGCTTAGGGACCTTTCCAACAGAGACCCAGTACTTC. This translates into CASSLGTFPTETQYF.